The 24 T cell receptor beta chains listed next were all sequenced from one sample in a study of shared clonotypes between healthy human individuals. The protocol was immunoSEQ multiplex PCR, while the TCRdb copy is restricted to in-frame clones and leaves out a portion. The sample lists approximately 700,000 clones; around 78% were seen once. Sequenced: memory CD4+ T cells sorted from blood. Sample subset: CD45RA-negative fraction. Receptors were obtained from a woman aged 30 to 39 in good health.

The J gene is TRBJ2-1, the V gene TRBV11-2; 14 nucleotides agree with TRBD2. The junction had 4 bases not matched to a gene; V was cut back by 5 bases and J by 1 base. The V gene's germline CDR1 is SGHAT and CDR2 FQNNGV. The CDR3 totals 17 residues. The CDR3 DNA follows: TGTGCCAGCAGCACCGGGACTAGCGGGAGTTCCTACAATGAGCAGTTCTTC. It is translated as CASSTGTSGSSYNEQFF.

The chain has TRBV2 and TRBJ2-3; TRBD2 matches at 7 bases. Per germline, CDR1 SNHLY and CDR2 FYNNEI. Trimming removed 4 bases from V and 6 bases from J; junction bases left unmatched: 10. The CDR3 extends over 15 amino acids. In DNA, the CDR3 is TGTGCCAGCAGTGCCGAGGGAGGGACTCGGGATACGCAGTATTTT. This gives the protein CASSAEGGTRDTQYF.

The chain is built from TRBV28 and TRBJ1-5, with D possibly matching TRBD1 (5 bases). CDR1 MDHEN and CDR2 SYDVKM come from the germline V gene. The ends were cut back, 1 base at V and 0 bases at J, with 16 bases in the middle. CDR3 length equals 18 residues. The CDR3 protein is CASSLFVRTSYSNQPQHF. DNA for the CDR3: TGTGCCAGCAGTTTATTTGTTCGGACAAGTTATAGCAATCAGCCCCAGCATTTT.

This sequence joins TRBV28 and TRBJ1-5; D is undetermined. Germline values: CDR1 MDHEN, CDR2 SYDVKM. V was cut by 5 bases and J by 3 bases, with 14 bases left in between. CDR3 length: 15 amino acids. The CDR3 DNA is TGTGCCAGCAGTCTCCTCGGCAGCAACAATCAGCCCCAGCATTTT. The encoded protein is CASSLLGSNNQPQHF. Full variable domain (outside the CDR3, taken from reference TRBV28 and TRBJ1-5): DVKVTQSSRYLVKRTGEKVFLECVQDMDHENMFWYRQDPGLGLRLIYFSYDVKMKEKGDIPEGYSVSREKKERFSLILESASTNQTSMYLCASSLLGSNNQPQHFGDGTRLSIL.

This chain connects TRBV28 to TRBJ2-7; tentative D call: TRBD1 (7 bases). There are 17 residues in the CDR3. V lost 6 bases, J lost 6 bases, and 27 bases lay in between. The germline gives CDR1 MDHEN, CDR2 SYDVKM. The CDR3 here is CASSIPLATGRHVEQYF. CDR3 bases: TGTGCCAGCAGCATCCCTTTGGCGACAGGGAGGCATGTCGAGCAGTACTTC.

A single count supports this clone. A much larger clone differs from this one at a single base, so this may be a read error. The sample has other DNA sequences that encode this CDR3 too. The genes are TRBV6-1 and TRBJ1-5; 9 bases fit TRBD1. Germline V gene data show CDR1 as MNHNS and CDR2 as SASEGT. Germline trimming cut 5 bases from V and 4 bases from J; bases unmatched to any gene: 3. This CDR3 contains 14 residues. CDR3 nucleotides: TGTGCCAGCAGTACCGGGACAGGGAATCAGCCCCAGCATTTT. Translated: CASSTGTGNQPQHF.

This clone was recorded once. CDR3 in amino acids: CASSKSLSRQYYEQYF. The CDR3 DNA reads as TGTGCCAGCAGCAAAAGCTTATCCAGGCAATACTACGAGCAGTACTTC. The genes are TRBV7-2 and TRBJ2-7; D ambiguous. This CDR3 contains 16 residues. Germline V lookup: CDR1 SGHTA, CDR2 FQGNSA. V shed 5 bases and J shed 3 bases, with 20 bases lying between them. The complete variable domain, with remaining parts taken from reference TRBV7-2 and TRBJ2-7, reads GAGVSQSPSNKVTEKGKDVELRCDPISGHTALYWYRQSLGQGLEFLIYFQGNSAPDKSGLPSDRFSAERTGGSVSTLTIQRTQQEDSAVYLCASSKSLSRQYYEQYFGPGTRLTVT.

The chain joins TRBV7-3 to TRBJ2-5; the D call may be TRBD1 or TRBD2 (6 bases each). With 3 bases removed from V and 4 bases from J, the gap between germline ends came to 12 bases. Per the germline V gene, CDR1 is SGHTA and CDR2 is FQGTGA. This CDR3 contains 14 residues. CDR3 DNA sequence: TGTGCCAGCAGCTTCTACGGAGGGGGAGAGACCCAGTACTTC. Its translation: CASSFYGGGETQYF.

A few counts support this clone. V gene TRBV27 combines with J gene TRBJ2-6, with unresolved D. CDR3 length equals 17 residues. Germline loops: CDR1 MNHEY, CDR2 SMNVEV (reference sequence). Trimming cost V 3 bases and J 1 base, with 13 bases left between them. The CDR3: CASSFLPSDSGANVLTF. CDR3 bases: TGTGCCAGCAGTTTCCTACCATCTGATTCTGGGGCCAACGTCCTGACTTTC.

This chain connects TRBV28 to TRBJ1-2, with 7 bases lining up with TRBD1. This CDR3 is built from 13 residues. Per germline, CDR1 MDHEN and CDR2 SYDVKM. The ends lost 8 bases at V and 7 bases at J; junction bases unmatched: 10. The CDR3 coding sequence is TGTGCCAGCCAGTTTGACAGGGATTCTGGCTACACCTTC. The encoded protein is CASQFDRDSGYTF.

The CDR3, as DNA: TGTGCCAGCAGCTTAGCTACAGGCTACGAGCAGTACTTC. Translating gives CASSLATGYEQYF. The V call is TRBV7-2, the J call TRBJ2-7; the D gene is possibly TRBD1 (5 bases). Looked up from germline, CDR1 is SGHTA and CDR2 is FQGNSA. V dropped 0 bases and J dropped 3 bases, with 6 bases sitting between them. CDR3 length: 13 residues.

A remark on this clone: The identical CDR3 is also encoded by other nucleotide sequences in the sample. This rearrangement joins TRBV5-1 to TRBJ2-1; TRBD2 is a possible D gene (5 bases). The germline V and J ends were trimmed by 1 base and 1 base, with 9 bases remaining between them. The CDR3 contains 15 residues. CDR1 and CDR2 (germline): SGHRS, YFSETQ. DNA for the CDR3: TGCGCCAGCAGCTTGTCGTCGGGGTCCTACAATGAGCAGTTCTTC. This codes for CASSLSSGSYNEQFF.

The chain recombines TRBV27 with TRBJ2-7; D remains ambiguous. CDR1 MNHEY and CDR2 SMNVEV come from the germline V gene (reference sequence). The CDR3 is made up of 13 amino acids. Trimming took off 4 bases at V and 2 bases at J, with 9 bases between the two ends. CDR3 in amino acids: CASSSGRAYEQYF. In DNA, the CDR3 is TGTGCCAGCAGTTCTGGGCGTGCCTACGAGCAGTACTTC.

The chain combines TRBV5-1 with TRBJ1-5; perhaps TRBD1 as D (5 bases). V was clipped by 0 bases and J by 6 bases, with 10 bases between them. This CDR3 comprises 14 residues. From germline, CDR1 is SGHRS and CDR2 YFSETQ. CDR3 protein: CASSLDGGLQPQHF. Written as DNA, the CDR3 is TGCGCCAGCAGCTTGGACGGGGGACTTCAGCCCCAGCATTTT.

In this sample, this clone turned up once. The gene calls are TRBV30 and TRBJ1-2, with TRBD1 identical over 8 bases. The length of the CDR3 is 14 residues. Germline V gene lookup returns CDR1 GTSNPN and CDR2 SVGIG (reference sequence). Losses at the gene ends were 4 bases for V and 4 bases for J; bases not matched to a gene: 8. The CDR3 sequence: CAWKPTGGLYGYTF. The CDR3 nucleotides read TGTGCCTGGAAGCCAACAGGGGGACTCTATGGCTACACCTTC. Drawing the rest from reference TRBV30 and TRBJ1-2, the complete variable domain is SQTIHQWPATLVQPVGSPLSLECTVEGTSNPNLYWYRQAAGRGLQLLFYSVGIGQISSEVPQNLSASRPQDRQFILSSKKLLLSDSGFYLCAWKPTGGLYGYTFGSGTRLTVV.

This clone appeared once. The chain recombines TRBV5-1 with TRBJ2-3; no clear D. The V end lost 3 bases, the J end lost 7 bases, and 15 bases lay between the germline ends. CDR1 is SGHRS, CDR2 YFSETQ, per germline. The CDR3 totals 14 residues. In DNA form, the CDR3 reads TGCGCCAGCAGCTCCTATCAGGCTCCCTATACGCAGTATTTT. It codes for CASSSYQAPYTQYF.

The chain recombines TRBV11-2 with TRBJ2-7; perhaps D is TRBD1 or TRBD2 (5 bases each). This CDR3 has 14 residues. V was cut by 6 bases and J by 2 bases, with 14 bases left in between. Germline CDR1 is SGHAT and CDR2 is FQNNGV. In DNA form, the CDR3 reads TGTGCCAGCAGTCCCAGTCAGGGAGCCTACGAGCAGTACTTC. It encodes CASSPSQGAYEQYF.

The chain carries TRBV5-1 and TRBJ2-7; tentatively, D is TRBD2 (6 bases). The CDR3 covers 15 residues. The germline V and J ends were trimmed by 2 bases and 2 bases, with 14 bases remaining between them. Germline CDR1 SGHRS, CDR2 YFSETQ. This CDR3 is CASSFFGPGAYEQYF. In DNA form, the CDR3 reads TGCGCCAGCAGCTTTTTCGGTCCGGGAGCCTACGAGCAGTACTTC.

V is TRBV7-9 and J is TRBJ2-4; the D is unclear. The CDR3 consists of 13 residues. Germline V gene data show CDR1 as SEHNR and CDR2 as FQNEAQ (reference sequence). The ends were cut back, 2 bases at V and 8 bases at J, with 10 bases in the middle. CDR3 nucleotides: TGTGCCAGCAGCTTAAAGGGAAGAGACATTCAGTACTTC. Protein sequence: CASSLKGRDIQYF. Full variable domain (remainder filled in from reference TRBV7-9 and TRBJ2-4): DTGVSQNPRHKITKRGQNVTFRCDPISEHNRLYWYRQTLGQGPEFLTYFQNEAQLEKSRLLSDRFSAERPKGSFSTLEIQRTEQGDSAMYLCASSLKGRDIQYFGAGTRLSVL.

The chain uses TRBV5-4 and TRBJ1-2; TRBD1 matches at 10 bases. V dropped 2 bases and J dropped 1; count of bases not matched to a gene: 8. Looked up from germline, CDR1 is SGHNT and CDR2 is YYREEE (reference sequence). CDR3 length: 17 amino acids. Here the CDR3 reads CASSFNPGTGVNYGYTF. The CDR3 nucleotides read TGTGCCAGCAGCTTTAACCCCGGGACAGGGGTTAACTATGGCTACACCTTC. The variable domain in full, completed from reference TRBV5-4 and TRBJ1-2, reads ETGVTQSPTHLIKTRGQQVTLRCSSQSGHNTVSWYQQALGQGPQFIFQYYREEENGRGNFPPRFSGLQFPNYSSELNVNALELDDSALYLCASSFNPGTGVNYGYTFGSGTRLTVV.

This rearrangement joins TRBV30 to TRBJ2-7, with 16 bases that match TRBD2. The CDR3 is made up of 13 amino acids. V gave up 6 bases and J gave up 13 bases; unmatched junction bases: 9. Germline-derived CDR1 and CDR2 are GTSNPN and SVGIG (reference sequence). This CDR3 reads CACTGTSGRANYF. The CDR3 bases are TGTGCCTGCACCGGGACTAGCGGGAGGGCAAATTACTTC.

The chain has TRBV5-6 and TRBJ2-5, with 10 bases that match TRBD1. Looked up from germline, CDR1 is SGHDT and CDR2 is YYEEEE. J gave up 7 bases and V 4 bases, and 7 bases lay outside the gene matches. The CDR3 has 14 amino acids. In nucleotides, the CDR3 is TGTGCCAGCAGCCAGGACAGGGGGAGGGTGACCCAGTACTTC. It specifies CASSQDRGRVTQYF.

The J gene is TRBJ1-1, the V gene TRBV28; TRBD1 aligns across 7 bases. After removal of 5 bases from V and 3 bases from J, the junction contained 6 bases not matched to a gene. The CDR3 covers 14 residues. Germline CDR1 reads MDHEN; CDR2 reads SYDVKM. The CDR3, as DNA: TGTGCCAGCAGTCCAGGGGGGTTAGACACTGAAGCTTTCTTT. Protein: CASSPGGLDTEAFF.

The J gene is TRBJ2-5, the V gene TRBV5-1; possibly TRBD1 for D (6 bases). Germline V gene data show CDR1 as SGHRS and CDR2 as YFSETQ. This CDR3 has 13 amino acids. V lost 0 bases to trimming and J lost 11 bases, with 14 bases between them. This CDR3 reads CASSLVPGVEQYF. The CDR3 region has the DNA TGCGCCAGCAGCTTGGTCCCAGGGGTTGAGCAGTACTTC.